This T cell receptor (beta chain) was identified during a study of cytomegalovirus exposure and HLA in healthy donors. Findings of the study overall: Later analysis reportedly placed an Asian-associated ancestry cluster below the roughly 680-donor mean in N-insertions. CMV serostatus was the sole immune exposure data available. With high specificity and sensitivity, the classifier reportedly diagnosed cytomegalovirus status.

60 Vbeta and 13 Jbeta primers were used in PCR. Libraries were prepared by immunoSEQ multiplex PCR; TCRdb keeps only in-frame clonotypes and omits some of them. The sample comprises some 150,000 clones, approximately 80% of which are singletons, and about 7.7% rests with the top ten. V gave up 4 bases and J gave up 3 bases; unmatched junction bases: 15. Germline values: CDR1 SEHNR, CDR2 FQNEAQ (reference sequence). This CDR3 spans 18 amino acids. Worth noting for this clone: The antigen is unknown.

V gene TRBV7-9 combines with J gene TRBJ2-1, with 7 nucleotides matching TRBD1. Input material: PBMCs. This TCR was sampled from a woman aged 25-40 years in good health and CMV-seropositive. CDR3 coding DNA: TGTGCCAGCAGCTCCCGGCCGAAGGGACAGAGCCGCTACAATGAGCAGTTCTTC. Its protein is CASSSRPKGQSRYNEQFF.